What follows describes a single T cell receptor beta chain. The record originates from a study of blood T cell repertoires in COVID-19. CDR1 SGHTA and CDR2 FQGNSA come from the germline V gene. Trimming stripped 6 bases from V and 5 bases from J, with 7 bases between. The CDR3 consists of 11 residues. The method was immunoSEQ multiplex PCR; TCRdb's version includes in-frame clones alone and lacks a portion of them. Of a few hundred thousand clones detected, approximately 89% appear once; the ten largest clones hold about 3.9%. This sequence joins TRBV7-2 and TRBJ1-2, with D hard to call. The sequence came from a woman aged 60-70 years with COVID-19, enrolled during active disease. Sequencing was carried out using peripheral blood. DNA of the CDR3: TGTGCCAGCAGGCGGGAATATGGCTACACCTTC. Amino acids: CASRREYGYTF.